This passage covers 10 T cell receptor beta chains from one sample sequenced in a study of blood T cell repertoires in COVID-19. Clones were sequenced by immunoSEQ multiplex PCR, and TCRdb holds only the in-frame ones, with some missing. The sample lists around 390,000 clones; 87% were seen once. The sample was PBMCs or T cells enriched from blood (not recorded which). Receptors originate from a woman in her forties or fifties who had recovered from COVID-19.

The CDR3 is CASSGGRGRNQPQHF. The DNA of the CDR3 is TGTGCCAGCAGCGGAGGCAGGGGCCGTAATCAGCCCCAGCATTTT. The J gene is TRBJ1-5, the V gene TRBV7-2; tentative D call: TRBD1 (6 bases). Germline V gives CDR1 SGHTA, CDR2 FQGNSA. V lost 5 bases, J lost 4 bases, and 15 bases lay in between. The CDR3 consists of 15 residues.

This clone has more than one count but fewer than ten. The J gene is TRBJ1-1, the V gene TRBV7-2; D ambiguous. Trimming stripped 6 bases from V and 1 base from J, with 15 bases between. CDR3 length: 15 amino acids. Germline CDR1 SGHTA, CDR2 FQGNSA. CDR3 amino acids: CASRPSPGGNTEAFF. The CDR3 DNA reads as TGTGCCAGCAGACCCTCCCCAGGTGGGAACACTGAAGCTTTCTTT.

This sequence joins TRBV12-3 or TRBV12-4 and TRBJ1-5; D is uncertain. V shed 4 bases and J shed 7 bases, with 8 bases lying between them. CDR3 length: 12 amino acids. CDR3 region: CASSSGRQPQHF. As DNA, the CDR3 is TGTGCCAGCAGTTCCGGGAGGCAGCCCCAGCATTTT.

This chain joins TRBV6-1 and TRBJ1-4; maybe TRBD1 (6 bases). The CDR3 consists of 18 residues. Germline V gives CDR1 MNHNS, CDR2 SASEGT. Trimming removed 1 base at V and 6 bases at J, with 21 bases between. The CDR3 bases are TGTGCCAGCAGTGAAGAGTCCAGGGGATCGCGACGCCATGAAAAACTGTTTTTT. It encodes CASSEESRGSRRHEKLFF.

The J gene is TRBJ1-2, the V gene TRBV10-3; D is ambiguous. The germline gives CDR1 ENHRY, CDR2 SYGVKD. V was cut by 0 bases and J by 4 bases, with 6 bases left in between. The length of the CDR3 is 13 residues. The CDR3 sequence is CAISESSPYGYTF. In nucleotides, the CDR3 is TGTGCCATCAGTGAGTCGAGTCCCTATGGCTACACCTTC.

V gene TRBV18 combines with J gene TRBJ2-3; 7 nucleotides match TRBD1. V shed 2 bases, J shed 0 bases, and the junction held 8 bases outside the gene matches. The CDR3 covers 17 residues. Germline CDR1 and CDR2: KGHSH and LQKENI. CDR3: CASSPKDRQDSTDTQYF. DNA of the CDR3: TGTGCCAGCTCACCAAAGGACAGGCAAGATAGCACAGATACGCAGTATTTT. Full variable domain (outside the CDR3, taken from reference TRBV18 and TRBJ2-3): NAGVMQNPRHLVRRRGQEARLRCSPMKGHSHVYWYRQLPEEGLKFMVYLQKENIIDESGMPKERFSAEFPKEGPSILRIQQVVRGDSAAYFCASSPKDRQDSTDTQYFGPGTRLTVL.

The rearrangement links TRBV9 to TRBJ1-1; 7 nucleotides agree with TRBD1. J was trimmed by 0 bases and V by 3 bases; bases with no gene match: 5. The CDR3 consists of 15 residues. Germline-derived CDR1 and CDR2 are SGDLS and YYNGEE. This CDR3 reads CASSELTGLNTEAFF. CDR3 in DNA: TGTGCCAGCAGCGAGCTGACAGGGCTGAACACTGAAGCTTTCTTT.

V usage is TRBV20-1 and J usage is TRBJ1-6; no clear D. Trimming stripped 0 bases from V and 14 bases from J, with 5 bases between. The germline V gene encodes CDR1 DFQATT and CDR2 SNEGSKA (reference sequence). The CDR3 spans 10 residues. CDR3 nucleotides: TGCAGTGCTAGAGACCCAGCCCTCCACTTT. Translated, it gives CSARDPALHF.

The chain joins TRBV19 to TRBJ2-3; D is perhaps TRBD1 (6 bases). The ends were cut back, 5 bases at V and 0 bases at J, with 12 bases in the middle. Per germline, CDR1 LNHDA and CDR2 SQIVND (reference sequence). This CDR3 comprises 15 residues. CDR3 in DNA: TGTGCCAGTAGTGACACCGGGACAAGCACAGATACGCAGTATTTT. Encoded protein: CASSDTGTSTDTQYF.

The chain employs TRBV5-1 and TRBJ2-2; 8 bases are a match to TRBD2. The germline CDR1 and CDR2 sequences are SGHRS and YFSETQ. CDR3 length equals 17 residues. The V and J ends lost 1 base and 0 bases, in that order; junction bases with no gene match: 5. This CDR3 reads CASSLLERGSNTGELFF. CDR3 DNA: TGCGCCAGCAGCTTGTTGGAGCGGGGGTCGAACACCGGGGAGCTGTTTTTT.